The clone carrying this T cell receptor beta chain was picked up a small number of times. Its antigen is not known. TCRdb re-analysed the 5' RACE reads in MiXCR, keeping a single row per CDR3 protein. The sample shows roughly 400,000 distinct CDR3 sequences, roughly a sixth of them seen only once. This entry belongs to a study of T cells after yellow fever vaccination. Turning to the study itself: Fractions of low cell number were prepared using SMART-Seq v4 Ultra Low Input.

Findings of the study overall: The secondary response was weaker, and its peak arrived faster, on day 5 versus 15. Few clonotypes appeared in both CD4 and CD8 compartments.

The sequencing used PBMCs, collected before the yellow fever booster vaccination. The TCR comes from a man in his late teens or twenties who received the YFV17D yellow fever vaccine.

The CDR3 loop reads CASSPRTSGGTQYF. CDR3 nucleotides: TGTGCCAGCAGCCCGCGGACTAGCGGAGGGACCCAGTACTTC. This chain joins TRBV7-9 and TRBJ2-5; 10 bases fit TRBD2. Germline trimming cut 5 bases from V and 7 bases from J; bases unmatched to any gene: 7. This CDR3 has 14 amino acids. Germline CDR1 and CDR2: SEHNR and FQNEAQ (reference sequence).